The 13 T cell receptor beta chains given below trace back to one sample, sequenced in a study of T-cell reconstitution after alpha-beta-depleted transplantation in children. Using unique molecular identifiers, the investigators prepared the TCRbeta library. One entry per CDR3 protein results from TCRdb running MiXCR on the PCR reads. The repertoire holds about 310,000 distinct CDR3 sequences, with roughly 21% as singletons. The sequences come from PBMCs, mostly from graft donor cells, collected 180 days after TCRalphabeta/CD19-depleted stem cell transplant. Receptors were obtained from a male patient younger than 18 who had a stem cell transplant for acute lymphoblastic leukemia, so the T cells may come from the graft donor.

This clonotype was seen ten or more times. The chain combines TRBV29-1 with TRBJ2-7, with D tentatively TRBD2 (6 bases). Germline assignment: CDR1 SQVTM and CDR2 ANQGSEA. CDR3 length: 14 amino acids. The ends were cut back, 6 bases at V and 3 bases at J, with 18 bases in the middle. The CDR3 sequence is CSVYSSGVFYEQYF. The CDR3 nucleotides read TGCAGCGTCTATTCGTCGGGGGTTTTCTACGAGCAGTACTTC.

The chain is built from TRBV6-1 and TRBJ1-6; D unclear. The V end lost 6 bases, the J end lost 6 bases, and 15 bases lay between the germline ends. The CDR3 sequence is 15 residues long. Germline CDR1 is MNHNS and CDR2 is SASEGT. The DNA of the CDR3 is TGTGCCAGCAGGGAACCGGCGGGCGGTAATTCACCCCTCCACTTT. It yields the protein CASREPAGGNSPLHF.

This clonotype was seen a handful of times. This chain uses TRBV4-1 with TRBJ2-5; possible D gene TRBD2, 6 bases. There are 14 residues in the CDR3. Trimming stripped 0 bases from V and 4 bases from J, with 9 bases between. Germline CDR1 is MGHRA and CDR2 is YSYEKL. As DNA, the CDR3 is TGCGCCAGCAGCCAAGATTTGGGGGGAGAGACCCAGTACTTC. Its protein product is CASSQDLGGETQYF.

The V call is TRBV5-1, the J call TRBJ1-2; D is possibly TRBD1 (6 bases). Germline V CDR1 and CDR2: SGHRS, YFSETQ. V lost 0 bases and J 6 bases, leaving 12 bases between the germline ends. This CDR3 region has 14 residues. The CDR3 protein is CASSLALTGDGYTF. CDR3 nucleotide sequence: TGCGCCAGCAGCTTGGCTCTGACAGGAGATGGCTACACCTTC.

This clonotype was picked up a small number of times. The CDR3 is CASSPPDRGPNEQFF. The DNA for the CDR3 is TGCGCCAGCAGCCCTCCCGACAGGGGGCCCAATGAGCAGTTCTTC. The chain is built from TRBV5-1 and TRBJ2-1; 10 bases are a match to TRBD1. The ends lost 4 bases at V and 6 bases at J; junction bases unmatched: 7. The CDR3 consists of 15 residues. Germline V gene sequence: CDR1 SGHRS, CDR2 YFSETQ.

V and J are TRBV2 and TRBJ2-5, with 8 nucleotides matching TRBD2. The germline CDR1 and CDR2 sequences are SNHLY and FYNNEI. This CDR3 contains 14 residues. V gave up 4 bases and J gave up 2 bases; unmatched junction bases: 3. The CDR3 sequence: CASSVPSGQETQYF. The DNA of the CDR3 is TGTGCCAGCAGTGTCCCTAGCGGGCAAGAGACCCAGTACTTC.

Concerning this clonotype: An end of the junction does not agree with germline; a read error may underlie this. The genes are TRBV6-5 and TRBJ2-5; D unresolved. This CDR3 contains 12 residues. Germline V gene data show CDR1 as MNHEY and CDR2 as SVGAGI. The CDR3, as DNA: TGTGCCAGCTGTTATCTGGGAGAGACCCAGTACTTC. Protein sequence: CASCYLGETQYF.

The gene calls are TRBV12-3 or TRBV12-4 and TRBJ2-2; no clear D. CDR3 length: 12 amino acids. Trimming left V 6 bases short and J 13 bases short, with 15 bases between. The CDR3 spells CASSDLYKVLFF. CDR3 in DNA: TGTGCCAGCAGCGATCTCTACAAGGTGCTGTTTTTT.

This clonotype was detected a few times. The chain joins TRBV7-9 to TRBJ2-1, with 11 bases identical to TRBD2. The germline gives CDR1 SEHNR, CDR2 FQNEAQ (reference sequence). V lost 4 bases and J lost 8; bases outside the gene matches: 10. The CDR3 is 16 amino acids. CDR3 nucleotides: TGTGCCAGCAGCTCCCCCTTTAGCGGGAGGGCCGATGAGCAGTTCTTC. Translated, it gives CASSSPFSGRADEQFF.

This clonotype was picked up one time. The chain recombines TRBV27 with TRBJ2-5; possibly TRBD2 for D (6 bases). The CDR3 contains 13 residues. In germline, CDR1 is MNHEY, CDR2 SMNVEV (reference sequence). V gave up 2 bases and J gave up 4 bases, with 8 bases separating them. The CDR3 spells CASSLMGGETQYF. The DNA for the CDR3 is TGTGCCAGCAGTTTAATGGGGGGAGAGACCCAGTACTTC.

The genes are TRBV11-2 and TRBJ2-3; D is possibly TRBD2 (5 bases). The CDR3 extends over 14 amino acids. Trimming took off 5 bases at V and 1 base at J, with 10 bases between the two ends. Germline V lookup: CDR1 SGHAT, CDR2 FQNNGV. CDR3 protein: CASSPGWGTDTQYF. DNA for the CDR3: TGTGCCAGCAGCCCGGGATGGGGCACAGATACGCAGTATTTT.

The chain links TRBV20-1 to TRBJ2-2; tentative D call: TRBD2 (6 bases). The length of the CDR3 is 14 residues. V was cut by 2 bases and J by 2 bases, with 9 bases left in between. Germline assignment: CDR1 DFQATT and CDR2 SNEGSKA (reference sequence). CDR3 sequence: CSARRRGNTGELFF. The CDR3 coding sequence is TGCAGTGCTAGAAGGCGGGGAAACACCGGGGAGCTGTTTTTT.

This clonotype was counted only a few times. V is TRBV5-1 and J is TRBJ2-7, with a tentative D call TRBD2 (6 bases). The length of the CDR3 is 13 residues. The V and J ends lost 7 bases and 6 bases respectively, with 17 bases between them. Germline CDR1 and CDR2: SGHRS and YFSETQ. The CDR3 is CASGRDLASEQYF. CDR3 nucleotides: TGCGCCAGCGGCCGGGACTTGGCCTCCGAGCAGTACTTC.